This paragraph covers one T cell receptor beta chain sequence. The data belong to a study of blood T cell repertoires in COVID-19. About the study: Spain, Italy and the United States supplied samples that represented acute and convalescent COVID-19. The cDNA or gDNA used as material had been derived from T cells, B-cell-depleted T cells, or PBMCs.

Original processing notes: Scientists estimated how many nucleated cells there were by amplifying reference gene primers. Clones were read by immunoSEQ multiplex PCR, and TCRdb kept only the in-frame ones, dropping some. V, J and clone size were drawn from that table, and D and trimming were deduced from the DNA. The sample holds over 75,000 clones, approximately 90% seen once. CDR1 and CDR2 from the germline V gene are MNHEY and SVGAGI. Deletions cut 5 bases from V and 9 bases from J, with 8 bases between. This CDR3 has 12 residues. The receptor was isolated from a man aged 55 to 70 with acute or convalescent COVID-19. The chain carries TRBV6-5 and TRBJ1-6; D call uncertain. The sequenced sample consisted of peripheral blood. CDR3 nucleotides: TGTGCCAGCAGTAGCGGTACTTCACCCCTCCACTTT. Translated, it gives CASSSGTSPLHF.